Presented here are 17 T cell receptor beta chains from one specimen sequenced in a study of cytomegalovirus exposure and HLA in healthy donors. 60 Vbeta and 13 Jbeta primers were used in PCR. Using immunoSEQ multiplex PCR, the repertoire was profiled, and TCRdb retains in-frame clones only, with some absent. This table holds 250,000 to 300,000 clones, about four fifths found once. Source material: PBMCs. All receptors come from a woman in her thirties or forties in good health and CMV-seropositive.

The chain has TRBV28 and TRBJ1-5, with D possibly matching TRBD1 (5 bases). The CDR3 is 15 residues long. V was cut by 5 bases and J by 7 bases, with 18 bases left in between. The germline CDR1 and CDR2 sequences are MDHEN and SYDVKM. The DNA of the CDR3 is TGTGCCAGCAGTCGAGACAGATTAAGGTCCCAGCCCCAGCATTTT. Protein: CASSRDRLRSQPQHF.

The chain uses TRBV5-6 and TRBJ1-6; 9 bases fit TRBD1. The CDR3 contains 16 residues. The trim removed 4 bases at V and 8 bases at J, leaving 10 bases unmatched. The germline V gene encodes CDR1 SGHDT and CDR2 YYEEEE. The CDR3 region is CASSPQTGQGDSPLHF. The CDR3 bases are TGTGCCAGCAGCCCACAAACGGGACAGGGCGATTCACCCCTCCACTTT.

V gene TRBV27 combines with J gene TRBJ2-2, with TRBD2 identical over 7 bases. The CDR3 runs 15 residues. The germline CDR1 and CDR2 sequences are MNHEY and SMNVEV (reference sequence). Germline trimming cut 3 bases from V and 6 bases from J; bases unmatched to any gene: 7. CDR3 amino acids: CASSLSMGGAGELFF. The DNA of the CDR3 is TGTGCCAGCAGTTTGAGTATGGGAGGGGCCGGGGAGCTGTTTTTT.

The chain uses TRBV19 and TRBJ2-3, with a possible D match to TRBD2 (5 bases). V gave up 6 bases and J gave up 6 bases, with 13 bases separating them. CDR1 LNHDA and CDR2 SQIVND come from the germline V gene (reference sequence). The CDR3 is made up of 13 amino acids. The CDR3 protein is CASRLGGHDTQYF. In DNA, the CDR3 is TGTGCCAGTAGGCTGGGCGGGCATGATACGCAGTATTTT.

This chain links TRBV11-2 with TRBJ2-7; no clear D. The germline CDR1 and CDR2 sequences are SGHAT and FQNNGV. This CDR3 is built from 13 residues. Between the trimmed V and J ends, which lost 5 bases and 1 base, there was a span of 9 bases. CDR3 amino acids: CASSRVESYEQYF. The CDR3 nucleotides are TGTGCCAGCAGCCGGGTTGAATCCTACGAGCAGTACTTC.

V gene TRBV14 combines with J gene TRBJ2-5; 9 bases are a match to TRBD2. CDR3 length: 15 residues. The V and J ends lost 3 bases and 7 bases, in that order; junction bases with no gene match: 9. CDR1 SGHDN and CDR2 FVKESK come from the germline V gene. CDR3 region: CASSHRGAGGGTQYF. Here the CDR3 DNA reads TGTGCCAGCAGCCACCGGGGAGCGGGAGGAGGGACCCAGTACTTC.

V is TRBV2 and J is TRBJ2-7, with 11 nucleotides matching TRBD2. CDR1 is SNHLY, CDR2 FYNNEI, per germline. V lost 6 bases, J lost 6 bases, and 10 bases stayed unmatched. The CDR3 contains 15 residues. Written as DNA, the CDR3 is TGTGCCAGCAGGGATACTAGCGGGAGTCGGTCCGAGCAGTACTTC. It codes for CASRDTSGSRSEQYF.

This chain links TRBV7-9 with TRBJ2-3; 8 nucleotides align to TRBD2. The CDR3 spans 17 residues. V trimming: 1 base; J trimming: 0 bases; junction bases outside the gene matches: 6. In germline, CDR1 is SEHNR, CDR2 FQNEAQ (reference sequence). CDR3 sequence reads: CASSLEAGAASTDTQYF. Written as DNA, the CDR3 is TGTGCCAGCAGCTTAGAAGCGGGAGCCGCGAGCACAGATACGCAGTATTTT.

This chain uses TRBV7-9 with TRBJ2-2, with unresolved D. This CDR3 region has 13 residues. Trimming took 8 bases from V and 4 from J, leaving 11 bases between them. Germline lookup yields CDR1 SEHNR and CDR2 FQNEAQ (reference sequence). CDR3 bases: TGTGCCAGCGGTTCGGGTTTCACCGGGGAGCTGTTTTTT. This codes for CASGSGFTGELFF.

The rearrangement joins TRBV5-1 to TRBJ2-7; TRBD2 might be the D (5 bases). Germline CDR1 and CDR2: SGHRS and YFSETQ. The V and J ends lost 4 bases and 0 bases respectively, with 20 bases between them. This CDR3 has 17 residues. CDR3: CASSLWIQDGNSYEQYF. The CDR3 DNA is TGCGCCAGCAGCCTATGGATCCAGGACGGGAACTCCTACGAGCAGTACTTC.

The genes are TRBV5-1 and TRBJ2-3; 7 nucleotides align to TRBD1. Unmatched junction bases numbered 7, after V lost 3 bases and J lost 0 bases. This CDR3 region has 16 residues. Germline lookup yields CDR1 SGHRS and CDR2 YFSETQ. The CDR3 protein is CASSSGTVGSTDTQYF. In DNA form, the CDR3 reads TGCGCCAGCAGCTCCGGGACAGTCGGGAGCACAGATACGCAGTATTTT.

The CDR3 protein is CASSFLKLGQRGSSYEQYF. The CDR3 DNA is TGTGCCAGCAGCTTCTTAAAATTGGGACAGAGAGGAAGCTCCTACGAGCAGTACTTC. The chain has TRBV7-2 and TRBJ2-7; 7 bases line up with TRBD1. The J segment lost 0 bases and the V segment lost 3 bases, leaving 17 bases of the junction unmatched. CDR1 is SGHTA, CDR2 FQGNSA, per germline. The CDR3 has 19 residues.

J is TRBJ2-2 and V is TRBV12-5, with 9 bases lining up with TRBD2. This CDR3 has 16 amino acids. Germline CDR1 and CDR2: LGHNT and FRNRAP. V dropped 0 bases and J dropped 7; count of bases not matched to a gene: 6. The CDR3 region has the DNA TGTGCTAGTGGTTTGGTGATAGCGGGGGTAAGCGGGGAGCTGTTTTTT. Its protein is CASGLVIAGVSGELFF.

The V and J genes are TRBV4-1 and TRBJ2-3; a possible D gene is TRBD1 (6 bases). Trimming pared 4 bases from V and 2 bases from J, leaving 13 bases between. The CDR3 has 15 residues. Per germline, CDR1 MGHRA and CDR2 YSYEKL. The CDR3 DNA sequence: TGCGCCAGCAGCCCAGAAGGACAGTCCACAGATACGCAGTATTTT. It codes for CASSPEGQSTDTQYF.

In its sample, this clone was seen once. Written as DNA, the CDR3 is TGCGCCAGCAGCTGGGGGGAAACCGAAGCCAGCGAGCAGTACTTC. It codes for CASSWGETEASEQYF. This chain links TRBV5-1 with TRBJ2-7; a possible D gene is TRBD2 (6 bases). Trimming cost V 3 bases and J 6 bases, with 19 bases left between them. Germline lookup yields CDR1 SGHRS and CDR2 YFSETQ. The CDR3 contains 15 residues.

This clone was detected only a few times. The CDR3 coding sequence is TGTGCCAGTAGTATAGTCAACTCTGGGGCCAACGTCCTGACTTTC. Its translation is CASSIVNSGANVLTF. The chain recombines TRBV19 with TRBJ2-6; D gene unclear. Germline V CDR1 and CDR2: LNHDA, SQIVND (reference sequence). This CDR3 is built from 15 residues. V was cut by 1 base and J by 0 bases, with 4 bases left in between.

The table lists this clone with a count of one. CDR3 in amino acids: CASSLERERYNEQFF. DNA for the CDR3: TGTGCCAGCAGCTTAGAACGGGAGAGGTACAATGAGCAGTTCTTC. The J gene is TRBJ2-1, the V gene TRBV11-2; maybe TRBD2 (6 bases). This CDR3 has 15 residues. Trimming shortened V by 0 bases and J by 4 bases, and 10 bases separated the two germline ends. Germline assignment: CDR1 SGHAT and CDR2 FQNNGV.